This TCR beta chain derives from a study of T cells in Graves' hyperthyroidism and ophthalmopathy (dated 2019 in TCRdb). Broadly, across the study: Peripheral blood was collected at initial diagnosis, before any treatment. The paper describes TCR Vbeta CDR3 sequencing of around 130 peripheral blood samples, made up of approximately 40 ophthalmopathy patients, approximately 76 hyperthyroidism patients and roughly 17 progressor patients. After blood sampling, hyperthyroidism patients were treated with methimazole at a starting dose of 30 mg daily, and ophthalmopathy patients were treated with high-dose intravenous methylprednisolone. TCR V-J signatures able to tell the groups apart were searched for in a discovery cohort of 95 to 100 patients, of whom more than 40 had Graves' ophthalmopathy and around 58 had stable Graves' hyperthyroidism. Prospective prediction of ophthalmopathy was tested in an independent validation cohort consisting of 18 to 20 hyperthyroidism patients and 17 patients who later progressed to ophthalmopathy. In addition, the study compared T-cell repertoires in thyroid tissue and in blood from six Graves' hyperthyroidism patients. For training and testing, the roughly 100 patients in the discovery cohort were randomly divided in a 7:3 ratio. Overall study results and their limits: A model built on a 13 V-J signature distinguished ophthalmopathy from stable hyperthyroidism, reaching 85% to 90% sensitivity and under 84% specificity in cross-validation and 80%/75% in testing. In validation, the model predicted progression to ophthalmopathy with approximately 71% sensitivity and around 72% specificity, a median of 6.5 months before onset. Most expanded thyroid clonotypes (frequency above 0.001) were also detected in blood, suggesting blood repertoires may reflect thyroid immune responses. Sample size was not statistically predetermined, and investigators were not blinded to group allocation.

Trimming at the junction amounts to 10 bases on V and 4 bases on J, and the germline ends lie 22 bases apart. Based on the germline V gene, the CDR1 and CDR2 sequences are SNHLY and FYNNEI. Inclusive of the bounding cysteine and phenylalanine, the CDR3 is 16 residues long. Only the CDR3 DNA is retained, 48 bases long and in frame from the first base. The TCR beta CDR3 regions were amplified from the RNA transcripts. The TCR CDR3 was subjected to a first round of RT-PCR using the HTBI primer set and the Qiagen OneStep RT-PCR kit. A second multiplex PCR round built the libraries, followed by size selection and purification. Sequencing of the libraries was done on an Illumina HiSeq2000 using paired-end 100 bp reads. The study's own analysis went as follows. SOAPnuke was used to process the raw data, with reads discarded if the reads contained adapters or uncalled bases, had a mean Phred below 15, or lacked an exact constant-primer or identifier match. High-quality paired reads were merged using COPE v1.2.5, and each unique nucleotide sequence was defined as a clonotype. Clonotypes were aligned to IMGT TRBV, TRBD and TRBJ reference segments using MiTCR v1.1. Only V-J combinations with frequency above 0.0001, covering 99% to 99.2% of repertoires, were analysed. The TCS score was defined as the ratio of F50 (clonal expansion) to E x V (chaos), calculated using BLOSUM62-based TCRdist between CDR3 peptides within each V-J. Welch's t-statistics and random forest reduced roughly 540 V-J features to about 13, which were used in a naive Bayes classifier (R e1071). In TCRdb, the public reads were trimmed at Q25 with fastp and aligned with MiXCR, with productive beta chains retained. Each CDR3 protein appears once, grouped with its most common genes and DNA. The V and J calls reflect TCRdb's pipeline rather than the authors' work. This sample comprises roughly 500,000 distinct CDR3 sequences, roughly 22% of them detected only once. The ten top clones hold roughly 49% of the sample.

Ophthalmopathy patients had moderately to severely active disease, with a Clinical Activity Score of 3 or more, a NOSPECS grade of 4 or more, and a disease duration of less than 3 months. Patients with uncontrolled infections, other autoimmune diseases, pregnancy or lactation were excluded. Diagnoses were based on clinical symptoms, serum thyroxine and TRAb, thyroid ultrasound and orbital computed tomography. PBMCs were separated from 7.5 to 10 ml of fresh peripheral blood using Ficoll-Paque density gradient centrifugation. Total RNA was extracted using Trizol reagent, and RNA quality was assessed on an Agilent 2100 Bioanalyzer. As for this clonotype: Its antigen target is currently unknown. No much larger clone exists at a distance of one base, and base qualities are not known.

The receptor was derived from a woman in her seventies with Graves' ophthalmopathy. Specimen: blood. Recombination linked TRBV2 to TRBJ1-4, with no confidently assigned D gene. Here the CDR3 is given as CATTPYAPGFNEKLFF. The DNA sequence reads TGTGCCACCACCCCCTACGCCCCTGGGTTTAATGAAAAACTGTTTTTT.